Given below is one TCR beta chain in context. A J-beta primer mix and a sample-barcoded 5' primer were used in a second PCR of roughly 6 to 11 cycles. Every sample gave at least 2.5 million paired-end reads containing CDR3. TCRdb analysed the 5' RACE reads with MiXCR anew, one entry per CDR3 protein. The sample lists some 780,000 distinct CDR3 sequences, 56% occurring once. These data originate in a study of blood T cells in healthy people across ages. Donors were systemically healthy Caucasian individuals from Russia aged roughly 6 to 100 years. Whenever a sample was processed, at least 6 million PBMCs were isolated. The CDR3 totals 15 residues. Germline CDR1 reads SGHRS; CDR2 reads YFSETQ. Trimming took 4 bases from V and 6 from J, leaving 17 bases between them.

The receptor was isolated from a man aged 35 to 55 in good health. The V call is TRBV5-1, the J call TRBJ2-1, with a tentative D call TRBD1 (6 bases). Sample: blood. The CDR3 protein is CASSKAQGSGNEQFF. The CDR3 coding sequence is TGCGCCAGCAGCAAAGCGCAGGGGTCCGGCAATGAGCAGTTCTTC. Variable domain in full (rest from reference TRBV5-1 and TRBJ2-1): KAGVTQTPRYLIKTRGQQVTLSCSPISGHRSVSWYQQTPGQGLQFLFEYFSETQRNKGNFPGRFSGRQFSNSRSEMNVSTLELGDSALYLCASSKAQGSGNEQFFGPGTRLTVL.